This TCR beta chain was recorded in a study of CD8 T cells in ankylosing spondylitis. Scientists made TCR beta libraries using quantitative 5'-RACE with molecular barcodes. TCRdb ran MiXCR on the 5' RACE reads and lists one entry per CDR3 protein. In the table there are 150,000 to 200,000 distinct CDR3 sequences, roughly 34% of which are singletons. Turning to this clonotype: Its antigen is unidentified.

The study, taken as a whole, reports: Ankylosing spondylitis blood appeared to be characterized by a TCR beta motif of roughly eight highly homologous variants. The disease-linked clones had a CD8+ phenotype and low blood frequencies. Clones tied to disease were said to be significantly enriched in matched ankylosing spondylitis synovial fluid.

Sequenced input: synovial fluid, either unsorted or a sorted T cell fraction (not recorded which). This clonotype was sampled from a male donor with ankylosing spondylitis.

As DNA, the CDR3 is TGTGCCAGCAGCTTAGATCCCCGACCCGGGGAAAAACTGTTTTTT. This gives the protein CASSLDPRPGEKLFF. The chain carries TRBV7-8 and TRBJ1-4; no clear D. CDR3 length: 15 amino acids. In germline, CDR1 is SGHVS, CDR2 FQNEAQ. The V end lost 1 base, the J end lost 8 bases, and 14 bases lay between the germline ends.